This TCR beta chain derives from a study of cytomegalovirus exposure and HLA in healthy donors. Vbeta (60) and Jbeta (13) primers were used in the PCR. Generated by immunoSEQ multiplex PCR, the TCRdb table keeps only in-frame clones and is missing some. Its table lists tens of thousands of clones. Findings and limits, study-wide: Analysis was carried out at a later point, and it linked a missense DCLRE1C variant to TCR beta V- and J-gene trimming. Sequencing had likely introduced a cluster of highly shared sequence variants as an artifact. It was confirmed in vitro that a few of the CMV-associated chains were specific for CMV antigens.

V was cut by 0 bases and J by 7 bases, with 10 bases left in between. The germline V gene encodes CDR1 SGHNT and CDR2 YYREEE (reference sequence). There are 14 residues in the CDR3. Healthy donors of bone marrow made up the group. With respect to this clone: The antigen remains unidentified.

Sequenced sample: PBMCs. The chain is built from TRBV5-4 and TRBJ2-2; D is undetermined. This receptor was identified in a woman in her thirties or forties in good health and CMV-seropositive. The CDR3 loop is CASSLGRGDGELFF. The CDR3, as DNA: TGTGCCAGCAGCTTGGGACGCGGTGACGGGGAGCTGTTTTTT. Combining the CDR3 with reference TRBV5-4 and TRBJ2-2 gives the whole variable domain ETGVTQSPTHLIKTRGQQVTLRCSSQSGHNTVSWYQQALGQGPQFIFQYYREEENGRGNFPPRFSGLQFPNYSSELNVNALELDDSALYLCASSLGRGDGELFFGEGSRLTVL.